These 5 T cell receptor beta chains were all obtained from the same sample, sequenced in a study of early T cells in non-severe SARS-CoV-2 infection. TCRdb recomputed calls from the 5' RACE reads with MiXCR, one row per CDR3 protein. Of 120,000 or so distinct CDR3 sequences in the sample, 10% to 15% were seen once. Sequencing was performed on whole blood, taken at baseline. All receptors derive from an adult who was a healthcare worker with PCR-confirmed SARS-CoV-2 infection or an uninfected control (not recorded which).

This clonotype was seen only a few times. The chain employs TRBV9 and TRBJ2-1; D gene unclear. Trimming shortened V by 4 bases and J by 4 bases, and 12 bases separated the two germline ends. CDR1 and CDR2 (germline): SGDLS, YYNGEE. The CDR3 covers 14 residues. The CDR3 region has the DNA TGTGCCAGCAGCCCAGTGGGTGGATACAATGAGCAGTTCTTC. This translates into CASSPVGGYNEQFF.

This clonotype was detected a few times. CDR3 amino acids: CASSYSLIALQPQHF. CDR3 in DNA: TGTGCCAGCAGTTACTCCCTGATCGCTTTGCAGCCCCAGCATTTT. The chain combines TRBV6-5 with TRBJ1-5; D is uncertain. From germline, CDR1 is MNHEY and CDR2 SVGAGI. Between the trimmed V and J ends, which lost 0 bases and 7 bases, there was a span of 13 bases. This CDR3 has 15 residues.

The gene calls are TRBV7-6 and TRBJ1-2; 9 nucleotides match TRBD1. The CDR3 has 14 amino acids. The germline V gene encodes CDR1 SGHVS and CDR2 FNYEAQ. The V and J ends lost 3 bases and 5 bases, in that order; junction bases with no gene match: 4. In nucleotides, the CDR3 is TGTGCCAGCAGCTTGACAGGGGGGCGGTATGGCTACACCTTC. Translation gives CASSLTGGRYGYTF. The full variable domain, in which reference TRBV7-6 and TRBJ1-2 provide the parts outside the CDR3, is GAGVSQSPRYKVTKRGQDVALRCDPISGHVSLYWYRQALGQGPEFLTYFNYEAQQDKSGLPNDRFSAERPEGSISTLTIQRTEQRDSAMYRCASSLTGGRYGYTFGSGTRLTVV.

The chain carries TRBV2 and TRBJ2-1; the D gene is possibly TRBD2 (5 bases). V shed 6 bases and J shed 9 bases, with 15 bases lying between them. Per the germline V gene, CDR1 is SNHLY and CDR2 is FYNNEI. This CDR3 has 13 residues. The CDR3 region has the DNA TGTGCCAGCAGGATCAACACGAGGGCTGAGCAGTTCTTC. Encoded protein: CASRINTRAEQFF.

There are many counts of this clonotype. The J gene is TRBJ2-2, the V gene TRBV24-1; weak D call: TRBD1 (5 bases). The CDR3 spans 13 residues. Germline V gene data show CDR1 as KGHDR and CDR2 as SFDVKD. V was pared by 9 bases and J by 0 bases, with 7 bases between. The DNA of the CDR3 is TGTGCCACCTCGACAGCGAACACCGGGGAGCTGTTTTTT. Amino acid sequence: CATSTANTGELFF.